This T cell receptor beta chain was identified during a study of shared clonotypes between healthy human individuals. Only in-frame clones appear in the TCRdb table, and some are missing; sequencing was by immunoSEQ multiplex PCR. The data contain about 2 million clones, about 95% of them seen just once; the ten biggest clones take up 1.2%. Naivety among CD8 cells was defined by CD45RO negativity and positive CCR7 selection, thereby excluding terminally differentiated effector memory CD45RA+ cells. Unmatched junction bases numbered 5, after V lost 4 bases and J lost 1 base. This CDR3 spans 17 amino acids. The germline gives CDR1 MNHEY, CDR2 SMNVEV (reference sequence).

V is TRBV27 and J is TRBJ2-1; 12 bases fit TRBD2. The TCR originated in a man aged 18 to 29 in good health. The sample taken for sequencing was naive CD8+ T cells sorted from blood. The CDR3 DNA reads TGTGCCAGCAGTTCGAGACTAGCGGGAGTATCCTACAATGAGCAGTTCTTC. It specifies CASSSRLAGVSYNEQFF.